The present TCR beta chain was sequenced within a study of blood T cell repertoires in COVID-19. Study as a whole: Sites in the United States, Italy and Spain provided acute and convalescent COVID-19 samples. PBMCs, B-cell-depleted T cells, or T cells were the source of the cDNA or gDNA that made up the material.

The protocol was immunoSEQ multiplex PCR, while the TCRdb copy is restricted to in-frame clones and leaves out a portion. Of roughly 250,000 clones in the sample, approximately 86% were seen once. Trimming pared 10 bases from V and 0 bases from J, leaving 19 bases between. Germline values: CDR1 LNHDA, CDR2 SQIVND (reference sequence). The CDR3 loop spans 16 amino acids. The sample taken for sequencing was peripheral blood. This sequence was found in a woman aged 80 or older with active or convalescent COVID-19. V gene TRBV19 combines with J gene TRBJ2-4, with D perhaps TRBD1 (7 bases). The CDR3 DNA reads TGTGCCACCAGGGGGGCAGGGGTCCTAGCCAAAAACATTCAGTACTTC. This gives the protein CATRGAGVLAKNIQYF.